This TCR beta chain came from a study of cytomegalovirus exposure and HLA in healthy donors. In the study overall: Previous work identified 100 million or so unique TCR beta sequences from around 200 million T cells. Some 85 million unique TCRs, all from HLA-typed donors, were included in an early release of the data.

Vbeta (60) and Jbeta (13) primers were used in the PCR. Original methodology: Roughly 10 million shared chains were among around 80 million unique TCR beta chains counted in a later analysis. Libraries were prepared by immunoSEQ multiplex PCR; TCRdb keeps only in-frame clonotypes and omits some of them. V, J and clone size are taken as reported in that table, and D and trimming were inferred from the DNA itself. The data contain around 210,000 clones, about 88% of them singletons. Notes on the study in general: For most TCR beta V segments, an earlier analysis put the productive rate at about 90% or about 30% of the time.

About this clone: Antigen unknown.

The germline V gene encodes CDR1 SGHAT and CDR2 FQNNGV. V lost 5 bases, J lost 0 bases, and 11 bases lay in between. This CDR3 has 15 residues. This TCR came from a girl aged 2 to 9 in good health and CMV-seronegative. The genes are TRBV11-2 and TRBJ1-3, with D possibly matching TRBD1 (6 bases). Sequenced: PBMCs. DNA for the CDR3: TGTGCCAGCAGCCCCTACAGGGCCTCTGGAAACACCATATATTTT. Translating it yields CASSPYRASGNTIYF.